A selection of T cell receptor beta chains follows, all from one sample in a study of T cell responses to AZD1222 COVID-19 vaccine. TCRdb's copy holds only in-frame clones and misses some; the assay was immunoSEQ multiplex PCR. The table shows fewer than 90,000 clones, with more than 70% occurring only once. The material sequenced was peripheral blood, taken on day 0 of AZD1222 vaccination. All receptors derive from an adult in good health. Both conserved end residues are part of each CDR3. The D gene is left open where the match is weak. A row's size may be missing; if present it is once, few, many or a size class.

- | TRBJ2-5 | TRBV4-2 | - | TGTGCCAGCAGCCAGCATCCGATCCAGGGAGATGCGGAGACCCAGTACTTC | CASSQHPIQGDAETQYF
- | TRBJ2-7 | TRBV21-1 | - | TGTGCCAGCCGGAGCGCCACGTACTACTTC | CASRSATYYF
- | TRBJ1-5 | TRBV19 | - | TGTGCCAGTAGTGAACAGGGTGGTCAGCCCCAGCATTTT | CASSEQGGQPQHF
- | TRBJ1-5 | TRBV28 | TRBD1 | TGTGCCAGCTATAAACAGGGGTCGAGGCAGCCCCAGCATTTT | CASYKQGSRQPQHF
- | TRBJ2-1 | TRBV7-3 | TRBD2 | TGTGCCAGCAGCCCATGGGCTAGCGGTTACAATGAGCAGTTCTTC | CASSPWASGYNEQFF
- | TRBJ1-3 | TRBV12-3/TRBV12-4 | - | TGTGCCAGCAGTTTGTCGGGGGGAAACACCATATATTTT | CASSLSGGNTIYF
- | TRBJ2-7 | TRBV7-9 | TRBD2 | TGTGCCAGCAGCCCCCGTTCGGGCGGGAGATTGGACGAGCAGTACTTC | CASSPRSGGRLDEQYF
- | TRBJ2-1 | TRBV24-1 | TRBD1 | TGTGCCACCAGTGATTTTCGACAGGGGGCGGGTGAGCAGTTCTTC | CATSDFRQGAGEQFF
once | TRBJ2-1 | TRBV3-1/TRBV3-2 | TRBD2 | TGTGCCAGCAGCCGACAAATCGGGACTAGCGGGATCTCCGATGAGCAGTTCTTC | CASSRQIGTSGISDEQFF
- | TRBJ2-7 | TRBV5-6 | TRBD1 | TGTGCCAGCAGCGTCACAGGGGTTTCAAACGAGCAGTACTTC | CASSVTGVSNEQYF
- | TRBJ1-2 | TRBV30 | - | TGTGGCTTTCTGGGGAGCGCGGGCTATGGCTACACCTTC | CGFLGSAGYGYTF
- | TRBJ2-1 | TRBV27 | TRBD2 | TGTGCCAGCATGGGGGGTGGGGCCCTCGGGAGGAATGAGCAGTTCTTC | CASMGGGALGRNEQFF
- | TRBJ2-5 | TRBV2 | - | TGTGCCAGCAGTGATCCCATCACACAAGAGACCCAGTACTTC | CASSDPITQETQYF
- | TRBJ1-2 | TRBV9 | - | TGTGCCAGCAGCGCTGGGGCCCGCTCTAACTATGGCTACACCTTC | CASSAGARSNYGYTF
- | TRBJ1-6 | TRBV6-5 | - | TGTGCCAGCAGTTACGAACAGTTTCGTTCACCCCTCCACTTT | CASSYEQFRSPLHF
- | TRBJ2-7 | TRBV3-1/TRBV3-2 | - | TGTGCCAGCAGCCCGTCCGGGAGAGGTCTCGAGCAGTACTTC | CASSPSGRGLEQYF
- | TRBJ2-1 | TRBV9 | - | TGTGCCAGCAGCCCGAGGGACACATACAATGAGCAGTTCTTC | CASSPRDTYNEQFF
- | TRBJ1-4 | TRBV28 | - | TGTGCCAGCAGTTTAGTGGTCCAGGGTGGTGAAAAACTGTTTTTT | CASSLVVQGGEKLFF
- | TRBJ1-6 | TRBV6-4 | - | TGTGCCAGCAGACAGAGGACAGCGAGTAATTCACCCCTCCACTTT | CASRQRTASNSPLHF
- | TRBJ2-5 | TRBV19 | - | TGTGCCAGTAGTTTTACGTACCAAGAGACCCAGTACTTC | CASSFTYQETQYF
- | TRBJ2-1 | TRBV11-2 | TRBD1 | TGTGCCAGCAGCCGTACAGGGGGCAGCTACAATGAGCAGTTCTTC | CASSRTGGSYNEQFF
few | TRBJ2-7 | TRBV3-1/TRBV3-2 | - | TGTGCCAGCCAAGACCCATTCTCCTACGAGCAGTACTTC | CASQDPFSYEQYF
- | TRBJ1-2 | TRBV20-1 | - | TGCAGTGCTAGGACGGTACGGAGCTACACCTTC | CSARTVRSYTF
- | TRBJ1-3 | TRBV28 | TRBD1 | TGTGCCAGCACGGTGGGACAGGGAGTAGCGGGAGGAAACACCATATATTTT | CASTVGQGVAGGNTIYF
- | TRBJ2-1 | TRBV2 | TRBD2 | TGTGCCAGCACCGCCCGGGGGGGAAATAGCTATGAGCAGTTCTTC | CASTARGGNSYEQFF
few | TRBJ2-1 | TRBV12-5 | - | TGTGCTAGTGGTTTGGGGGGTGGGGTAAATGAGCAGTTCTTC | CASGLGGGVNEQFF
- | TRBJ2-3 | TRBV11-1 | TRBD2 | TGTGCCAGCAGCTCTAGCGGGGGGGCAGATACGCAGTATTTT | CASSSSGGADTQYF
- | TRBJ2-7 | TRBV10-3 | - | TGTGCCACAAGTGGCGGCGGCGGGACCGCCTACGAGCAGTACTTC | CATSGGGGTAYEQYF
- | TRBJ2-1 | TRBV11-3 | - | TGTGCCAGCAGCTCGGGGTCCTACAATGAGCAGTTCTTC | CASSSGSYNEQFF
once | TRBJ1-6 | TRBV2 | - | TGTGCCAGCAGTGAACTGGGGGAGGACTCACCCCTCCACTTT | CASSELGEDSPLHF
- | TRBJ2-1 | TRBV11-2 | - | TGTGCCAGCAGCTTAGCGGGGCAGAACTACAATGAGCAGTTCTTC | CASSLAGQNYNEQFF
- | TRBJ2-3 | TRBV6-5 | TRBD2 | TGTGCCAGCCACCGCTCTAGCGGGAGTAGAAATACGCAGTATTTT | CASHRSSGSRNTQYF
- | TRBJ2-5 | TRBV5-1 | - | TGCGCCAGCTCTAGGGCATTGGACAACCAAGAGACCCAGTACTTC | CASSRALDNQETQYF
once | TRBJ1-1 | TRBV10-3 | - | TGTGCCATCAGTGAAAACGGGGGCACTGAAGCTTTCTTT | CAISENGGTEAFF
- | TRBJ2-5 | TRBV25-1 | - | TGTGCCAGCAGCCAAGGGGAAACCCAGTACTTC | CASSQGETQYF
- | TRBJ2-7 | TRBV29-1 | - | TGCAGCGTTGGTAGCAGTTCCTACGAGCAGTACTTC | CSVGSSSYEQYF
- | TRBJ2-1 | TRBV19 | - | TGTGCCAGTAGCATCAAGACCAACACCCTTTCAGGTGAGCAGTTCTTC | CASSIKTNTLSGEQFF
- | TRBJ2-2 | TRBV28 | - | TGTGCCAGCAGTAGCGCAGGCGGGTACACCGGGGAGCTGTTTTTT | CASSSAGGYTGELFF
once | TRBJ2-7 | TRBV7-9 | - | TGTGCCAGCAGCCAAGAGGGGGGTTCCTACGAGCAGTACTTC | CASSQEGGSYEQYF
once | TRBJ1-1 | TRBV19 | - | TGTGCCAGTAGTCCCAGGGGTTACACTGAAGCTTTCTTT | CASSPRGYTEAFF
- | TRBJ2-7 | TRBV7-3 | TRBD1 | TGTGCCAGCAGCTTGGGACAGGGGGCGCGGTACGAGCAGTACTTC | CASSLGQGARYEQYF
- | TRBJ2-1 | TRBV14 | - | TGTGCCAGCAGCCAGGCTGCCTACAATGAGCAGTTCTTC | CASSQAAYNEQFF